Listed below are T cell receptor beta chains from one sample, sequenced in a study of cytomegalovirus exposure and HLA in healthy donors. This table comes from immunoSEQ multiplex PCR, and its TCRdb copy is limited to in-frame clones, with some not included. The repertoire holds about 150,000 clones, with about 75% as singletons. Source material: PBMCs. These receptors all stem from a man aged 18 to 29 in good health and CMV-seronegative. Each CDR3 is given with its conserved first and last residue. D genes are given only for firm matches. Size values are once, few and many counts, or a class for expanded clones, and some rows have none.

D: TRBD2; V: TRBV2; size: NA; J: TRBJ2-4; CDR3: CASNLAGTRNIQYF; DNA: TGTGCCAGCAATTTGGCCGGGACTAGAAACATTCAGTACTTC
D: TRBD1; V: TRBV13; size: NA; J: TRBJ1-4; CDR3: CASSGSTGETATNEKLFF; DNA: TGTGCCAGCAGCGGGTCGACAGGGGAAACAGCAACTAATGAAAAACTGTTTTTT
D: TRBD2; V: TRBV28; size: NA; J: TRBJ2-3; CDR3: CASSFGLADPTDTQYF; DNA: TGTGCCAGCAGTTTCGGACTAGCGGACCCCACAGATACGCAGTATTTT
D: TRBD2; V: TRBV7-2; size: NA; J: TRBJ2-7; CDR3: CASSLAAGGSYEQYF; DNA: TGTGCCAGCAGCTTAGCGGCGGGGGGGTCCTACGAGCAGTACTTC
D: NA; V: TRBV4-3; size: NA; J: TRBJ2-6; CDR3: CASSQDSSGANVLTF; DNA: TGCGCCAGCAGCCAAGACAGCTCTGGGGCCAACGTCCTGACTTTC
D: TRBD2; V: TRBV7-2; size: NA; J: TRBJ2-1; CDR3: CASRIAGGLVYEQFF; DNA: TGTGCCAGCAGAATAGCGGGAGGGCTGGTATATGAGCAGTTCTTC
D: NA; V: TRBV4-1; size: NA; J: TRBJ2-1; CDR3: CASSPNSRNNEQFF; DNA: TGCGCCAGCAGCCCTAACAGTCGTAACAATGAGCAGTTCTTC
D: TRBD1; V: TRBV7-8; size: NA; J: TRBJ1-4; CDR3: CASSLAWDRGKLFF; DNA: TGTGCCAGCAGCTTAGCGTGGGACAGGGGAAAACTGTTTTTT
D: NA; V: TRBV27; size: NA; J: TRBJ2-1; CDR3: CASGRAGTYNEQFF; DNA: TGTGCCAGCGGCCGAGCGGGGACATACAATGAGCAGTTCTTC
D: NA; V: TRBV6-5; size: NA; J: TRBJ2-4; CDR3: CASSYAPQLAKNIQYF; DNA: TGTGCCAGCAGTTACGCGCCGCAACTAGCCAAAAACATTCAGTACTTC
D: TRBD1; V: TRBV5-4; size: NA; J: TRBJ1-3; CDR3: CASSPGQGLSGNTIYF; DNA: TGTGCCAGCAGCCCGGGACAGGGGCTCTCTGGAAACACCATATATTTT
D: TRBD2; V: TRBV7-9; size: NA; J: TRBJ2-5; CDR3: CASSSWGGGPQETQYF; DNA: TGTGCCAGCAGCTCATGGGGGGGAGGCCCGCAAGAGACCCAGTACTTC
D: NA; V: TRBV10-3; size: NA; J: TRBJ2-7; CDR3: CATKDPLDYYEQYF; DNA: TGTGCCACCAAGGACCCACTAGATTACTACGAGCAGTACTTC
D: TRBD1; V: TRBV14; size: NA; J: TRBJ2-7; CDR3: CVSSPWDSPYEQYF; DNA: TGTGTCAGCAGCCCCTGGGACAGTCCCTACGAGCAGTACTTC
D: TRBD2; V: TRBV6-4; size: NA; J: TRBJ2-3; CDR3: CASSSSSGRGTDTQYF; DNA: TGTGCCAGCAGTTCATCTAGCGGGAGAGGGACAGATACGCAGTATTTT
D: NA; V: TRBV4-1; size: NA; J: TRBJ1-5; CDR3: CASSQDRQLYQPQHF; DNA: TGCGCCAGCAGCCAAGATAGACAGCTATATCAGCCCCAGCATTTT
D: TRBD1; V: TRBV9; size: NA; J: TRBJ2-2; CDR3: CASSPRQGTGELFF; DNA: TGTGCCAGCAGCCCTCGACAGGGAACCGGGGAGCTGTTTTTT
D: NA; V: TRBV7-9; size: once; J: TRBJ2-7; CDR3: CASSPGSYEQYF; DNA: TGTGCCAGCAGCCCCGGGAGCTACGAGCAGTACTTC
D: TRBD2; V: TRBV6-6; size: NA; J: TRBJ2-7; CDR3: CASSYSAGTRDHEQYF; DNA: TGTGCCAGCAGTTACTCGGCGGGGACTAGAGACCACGAGCAGTACTTC
D: TRBD2; V: TRBV6-6; size: few; J: TRBJ2-1; CDR3: CASLKTSGGYNEQFF; DNA: TGTGCCAGCCTTAAAACTAGCGGGGGATACAATGAGCAGTTCTTC
D: TRBD2; V: TRBV6-4; size: NA; J: TRBJ2-1; CDR3: CASSGTSGSINEQFF; DNA: TGTGCCAGCAGTGGGACTAGCGGGAGTATCAATGAGCAGTTCTTC
D: NA; V: TRBV7-9; size: NA; J: TRBJ2-7; CDR3: CSSSFRTIYEQYF; DNA: TGTTCCAGCAGTTTTCGGACAATCTACGAGCAGTACTTC
D: TRBD2; V: TRBV5-1; size: NA; J: TRBJ2-7; CDR3: CASSLSTSGPYEQYF; DNA: TGCGCCAGCAGCTTGAGCACTAGCGGTCCCTACGAGCAGTACTTC
D: NA; V: TRBV10-3; size: NA; J: TRBJ1-2; CDR3: CAISDSTVVTGYTF; DNA: TGTGCCATCAGTGATTCAACAGTCGTCACTGGCTACACCTTC
D: TRBD2; V: TRBV27; size: once; J: TRBJ2-3; CDR3: CASRVSGRAVNTQYF; DNA: TGTGCCAGCAGGGTTAGCGGGAGGGCGGTGAATACGCAGTATTTT
D: TRBD1; V: TRBV5-6; size: NA; J: TRBJ1-5; CDR3: CASSPRGDDQPQHF; DNA: TGTGCCAGCAGCCCCAGGGGGGATGATCAGCCCCAGCATTTT
D: NA; V: TRBV7-8; size: few; J: TRBJ1-6; CDR3: CASSLPAGMNNSPLHF; DNA: TGTGCCAGCAGCTTACCTGCAGGGATGAATAATTCACCCCTCCACTTT
D: NA; V: TRBV11-2; size: NA; J: TRBJ2-7; CDR3: CASNPRGREQYF; DNA: TGTGCCAGCAACCCTAGGGGCCGGGAGCAGTACTTC
D: NA; V: TRBV5-6; size: NA; J: TRBJ2-7; CDR3: CASSFGGGSYEQYF; DNA: TGTGCCAGCAGCTTTGGTGGCGGAAGCTACGAGCAGTACTTC
D: NA; V: TRBV4-1; size: NA; J: TRBJ2-7; CDR3: CASSQGVGGRASYEQYF; DNA: TGCGCCAGCAGCCAAGGAGTGGGTGGGCGGGCCTCCTACGAGCAGTACTTC
D: NA; V: TRBV28; size: NA; J: TRBJ2-7; CDR3: CASSLAAYEQYF; DNA: TGTGCCAGCAGTTTGGCGGCCTACGAGCAGTACTTC
D: NA; V: TRBV6-5; size: few; J: TRBJ2-2; CDR3: CATGRPNTGELFF; DNA: TGTGCGACCGGCAGGCCGAACACCGGGGAGCTGTTTTTT
D: NA; V: TRBV2; size: NA; J: TRBJ2-2; CDR3: CASSYTGDTGELFF; DNA: TGTGCCAGCAGTTATACGGGGGACACCGGGGAGCTGTTTTTT
D: TRBD1; V: TRBV19; size: NA; J: TRBJ2-3; CDR3: CASSTGQGTDTQYF; DNA: TGTGCCAGTAGTACCGGACAGGGCACAGATACGCAGTATTTT
D: TRBD1; V: TRBV19; size: NA; J: TRBJ2-2; CDR3: CASSPGTGWDTGELFF; DNA: TGTGCCAGTAGTCCGGGGACAGGGTGGGACACCGGGGAGCTGTTTTTT
D: NA; V: TRBV19; size: NA; J: TRBJ2-2; CDR3: CASYAGELFF; DNA: TGTGCCAGTTATGCCGGGGAGCTGTTTTTT
D: NA; V: TRBV20-1; size: NA; J: TRBJ2-7; CDR3: CSAPTGWVEYF; DNA: TGCAGTGCACCCACGGGGTGGGTTGAGTACTTC
D: TRBD1; V: TRBV5-1; size: NA; J: TRBJ1-1; CDR3: CASTDRGPGTEAFF; DNA: TGCGCCAGCACGGACAGGGGGCCCGGCACTGAAGCTTTCTTT
D: NA; V: TRBV25-1; size: NA; J: TRBJ1-5; CDR3: CASSLGSGQPQHF; DNA: TGTGCCAGCAGCCTGGGGAGCGGTCAGCCCCAGCATTTT
D: TRBD2; V: TRBV28; size: NA; J: TRBJ2-7; CDR3: CASSRPLLAVYEQYF; DNA: TGTGCCAGCAGCCGCCCACTGCTAGCGGTCTACGAGCAGTACTTC
D: TRBD2; V: TRBV11-2; size: NA; J: TRBJ2-7; CDR3: CASSLVTSGRSGDEQYF; DNA: TGTGCCAGCAGCTTAGTGACTAGCGGGAGATCGGGCGACGAGCAGTACTTC
D: TRBD1; V: TRBV19; size: NA; J: TRBJ2-7; CDR3: CASEDRGHEQYF; DNA: TGTGCCAGTGAGGACAGGGGCCACGAGCAGTACTTC
D: NA; V: TRBV9; size: NA; J: TRBJ2-7; CDR3: CASSVGSPPEGSYEQYF; DNA: TGTGCCAGCAGCGTAGGAAGTCCACCAGAGGGAAGCTACGAGCAGTACTTC
D: NA; V: TRBV5-4; size: NA; J: TRBJ2-3; CDR3: CASSLSSPDTQYF; DNA: TGTGCCAGCAGCTTGTCATCCCCAGATACGCAGTATTTT
D: TRBD2; V: TRBV5-1; size: NA; J: TRBJ2-3; CDR3: CASSPEGGRPDTQYF; DNA: TGCGCCAGCAGCCCGGAGGGCGGGAGGCCAGATACGCAGTATTTT
D: TRBD2; V: TRBV18; size: NA; J: TRBJ2-2; CDR3: CASAGLAGAPGELFF; DNA: TGTGCCAGCGCTGGACTAGCGGGAGCCCCCGGGGAGCTGTTTTTT
D: TRBD2; V: TRBV9; size: few; J: TRBJ2-7; CDR3: CASSVEASGILGEQYF; DNA: TGTGCCAGCAGCGTAGAGGCTAGCGGGATTCTCGGCGAGCAGTACTTC
D: NA; V: TRBV7-8; size: NA; J: TRBJ2-1; CDR3: CASSPRVWEQFF; DNA: TGTGCCAGCAGCCCGCGGGTATGGGAGCAGTTCTTC
D: TRBD2; V: TRBV14; size: NA; J: TRBJ2-3; CDR3: CASSQDGGVTDTQYF; DNA: TGTGCCAGCAGCCAAGACGGGGGGGTAACAGATACGCAGTATTTT
D: TRBD2; V: TRBV14; size: NA; J: TRBJ2-1; CDR3: CASRQPGGPSLEQFF; DNA: TGTGCCAGCAGACAACCGGGAGGACCCTCCCTTGAGCAGTTCTTC
D: NA; V: TRBV2; size: NA; J: TRBJ2-2; CDR3: CASSERRTGELFF; DNA: TGTGCCAGCAGTGAACGGAGGACCGGGGAGCTGTTTTTT
D: TRBD2; V: TRBV19; size: NA; J: TRBJ2-5; CDR3: CASGGGHKETQYF; DNA: TGTGCCAGCGGGGGAGGGCATAAAGAGACCCAGTACTTC